These 15 T cell receptor beta chains were sequenced from one sample in a study of blood T cell repertoires in COVID-19. Generated by immunoSEQ multiplex PCR, the TCRdb table keeps only in-frame clones and is missing some. The sample records under 350,000 clones, approximately 91% being singletons. Sequenced sample: PBMCs or T cells enriched from blood (not recorded which). These receptors were collected from a woman in her thirties or forties who had recovered from COVID-19.

This clone was seen a single time. The rearrangement links TRBV6-2 or TRBV6-3 to TRBJ2-7; 14 bases match TRBD2. Germline loops: CDR1 MNHEY, CDR2 SVGEGT. Trimming cost V 5 bases and J 4 bases; bases outside gene matches: 7. The CDR3 contains 16 residues. CDR3 coding DNA: TGTGCCAGCAGTGACTATGGGACTAGCGGGAGTTACGAGCAGTACTTC. It yields the protein CASSDYGTSGSYEQYF.

This chain links TRBV5-1 with TRBJ1-2, with a possible D match to TRBD1 (5 bases). The CDR3 sequence is 16 residues long. Looked up from germline, CDR1 is SGHRS and CDR2 is YFSETQ. Trimming cost V 0 bases and J 6 bases, with 18 bases left between them. CDR3 nucleotides: TGCGCCAGCAGCTTGGCTTCCAGGGAAACGGGTCATGGCTACACCTTC. It codes for CASSLASRETGHGYTF.

This sequence joins TRBV20-1 and TRBJ2-7; D possibly corresponds to TRBD1 (6 bases). V gave up 3 bases and J gave up 3 bases, with 12 bases separating them. The CDR3 has 13 amino acids. From germline, CDR1 is DFQATT and CDR2 SNEGSKA (reference sequence). This CDR3 is CSASTGRGYEQYF. In DNA form, the CDR3 reads TGCAGTGCTAGTACTGGCAGGGGCTACGAGCAGTACTTC.

The chain recombines TRBV7-9 with TRBJ2-3; TRBD2 aligns across 8 bases. CDR1 is SEHNR and CDR2 is FQNEAQ in the germline V gene (reference sequence). The CDR3 contains 15 residues. With V trimmed by 5 bases and J by 5 bases, 9 bases remained unmatched. DNA of the CDR3: TGTGCCAGCAGCCCGACAGCGGGAGTACAAGATACGCAGTATTTT. This gives the protein CASSPTAGVQDTQYF. Drawing the rest from reference TRBV7-9 and TRBJ2-3, the complete variable domain is DTGVSQNPRHKITKRGQNVTFRCDPISEHNRLYWYRQTLGQGPEFLTYFQNEAQLEKSRLLSDRFSAERPKGSFSTLEIQRTEQGDSAMYLCASSPTAGVQDTQYFGPGTRLTVL.

The genes are TRBV19 and TRBJ1-4; 8 positions agree with TRBD1. CDR1 LNHDA and CDR2 SQIVND come from the germline V gene (reference sequence). With 9 bases clipped from V and 6 bases from J, the junction kept 9 bases outside the gene matches. The CDR3 is made up of 14 amino acids. The CDR3 DNA follows: TGTGCCAGCCGCAGGGGGCGTGCGGATGAAAAACTGTTTTTT. Translation: CASRRGRADEKLFF.

The V call is TRBV7-2, the J call TRBJ2-3, with D possibly matching TRBD2 (5 bases). The V and J ends lost 6 bases and 4 bases respectively, with 11 bases between them. This CDR3 contains 13 residues. Germline CDR1 reads SGHTA; CDR2 reads FQGNSA. The CDR3 DNA reads TGTGCCAGCAGATCACTAGTTGCAGATACGCAGTATTTT. Translated, it gives CASRSLVADTQYF. Complete variable domain (other parts from reference TRBV7-2 and TRBJ2-3): GAGVSQSPSNKVTEKGKDVELRCDPISGHTALYWYRQSLGQGLEFLIYFQGNSAPDKSGLPSDRFSAERTGGSVSTLTIQRTQQEDSAVYLCASRSLVADTQYFGPGTRLTVL.

This sequence joins TRBV13 and TRBJ2-1, with 9 bases lining up with TRBD2. Germline CDR1 and CDR2: PRHDT and FYEKMQ (reference sequence). V lost 0 bases to trimming and J lost 7 bases; unmatched junction nucleotides: 7. The CDR3 extends over 16 amino acids. CDR3 DNA: TGTGCCAGCAGCTTAGGCTGGGCAGCGGGGGGAAATGAGCAGTTCTTC. It codes for CASSLGWAAGGNEQFF.

The chain is built from TRBV27 and TRBJ1-1; TRBD1 is a possible D gene (6 bases). Trimming cost V 6 bases and J 11 bases, with 16 bases left between them. The CDR3 has 12 residues. The germline V gene has CDR1 MNHEY and CDR2 SMNVEV (reference sequence). The CDR3 region is CASSPGGHHAFF. The CDR3, as DNA: TGTGCCAGCAGCCCGGGGGGACATCATGCTTTCTTT.

This sequence joins TRBV19 and TRBJ1-3, with TRBD1 matching 7 bases. Losses at the gene ends were 4 bases for V and 2 bases for J; bases not matched to a gene: 5. Per germline, CDR1 LNHDA and CDR2 SQIVND (reference sequence). The CDR3 loop spans 15 amino acids. CDR3 bases: TGTGCCAGTAGTAGAGCCGGGACAGCTGGAAACACCATATATTTT. It encodes CASSRAGTAGNTIYF.

This chain links TRBV18 with TRBJ1-2; no firm D call. Trimming stripped 3 bases from V and 2 bases from J, with 10 bases between. The CDR3 spans 14 residues. Per germline, CDR1 KGHSH and CDR2 LQKENI. CDR3: CASSPSRGNYGYTF. In DNA, the CDR3 is TGTGCCAGCTCACCGTCCAGAGGGAACTATGGCTACACCTTC.

This chain joins TRBV30 and TRBJ1-2; D not certain. V was clipped by 8 bases and J by 4 bases, with 17 bases between them. CDR1 and CDR2 from the germline V gene are GTSNPN and SVGIG (reference sequence). This CDR3 comprises 13 residues. The CDR3 region is CANRDREGYGYTF. The DNA of the CDR3 is TGTGCCAACCGGGATCGCGAGGGCTATGGCTACACCTTC.

The V gene is TRBV7-2, the J gene TRBJ1-5, with TRBD1 matching over 9 bases. From germline, CDR1 is SGHTA and CDR2 FQGNSA. V lost 3 bases to trimming and J lost 3 bases; unmatched junction nucleotides: 6. CDR3 length equals 16 residues. The CDR3: CASSFTGTGINQPQHF. The CDR3 region has the DNA TGTGCCAGCAGCTTTACCGGGACAGGGATCAATCAGCCCCAGCATTTT.

This chain links TRBV11-2 with TRBJ1-5; no reliable D call. Deletions cut 3 bases from V and 11 bases from J, with 17 bases between. This CDR3 contains 14 residues. CDR1 and CDR2 (germline): SGHAT, FQNNGV. CDR3 coding DNA: TGTGCCAGCAGCTTGAGGGCACGGGGAGAGGCCCAGCATTTT. Its translation is CASSLRARGEAQHF.

The V and J genes are TRBV7-6 and TRBJ1-4, with D tentatively TRBD1 (6 bases). Trimming pared 6 bases from V and 3 bases from J, leaving 14 bases between. The CDR3 is made up of 15 amino acids. CDR1 and CDR2 (germline): SGHVS, FNYEAQ. CDR3 sequence: CASSPNRAANEKLFF. Here the CDR3 DNA reads TGTGCCAGCAGTCCAAACAGGGCAGCTAATGAAAAACTGTTTTTT.

The chain employs TRBV7-3 and TRBJ2-1, with 10 bases aligning to TRBD2. The germline V gene has CDR1 SGHTA and CDR2 FQGTGA. The V and J ends lost 5 bases and 7 bases, in that order; junction bases with no gene match: 8. The CDR3 sequence is 15 residues long. Here the CDR3 reads CASSPGTSAKNEQFF. The CDR3 region has the DNA TGTGCCAGCAGCCCCGGGACTAGCGCTAAAAATGAGCAGTTCTTC.